Shown below are 8 T cell receptor beta chains from a single sample sequenced in a study of T cell repertoires in cytomegalovirus infection. TCRdb re-called the reads through MiXCR, storing one row per CDR3 protein. This sample yields 100,000 to 150,000 distinct CDR3 sequences, of which approximately 24% are seen a single time; 34% belongs to the top ten. No cognate antigen is known for these TCRs. Material for sequencing was PBMCs, sequenced either directly or after in vitro stimulation (not recorded which). Receptor source: a human donor in good health (CMV status not recorded). Some clones in this sample may be carry-over from other donors' samples.

This clonotype has more than one count but fewer than ten. This chain connects TRBV12-5 to TRBJ2-1; D unclear. Trimming left V 1 base short and J 5 bases short, with 3 bases between. The germline gives CDR1 LGHNT, CDR2 FRNRAP. The CDR3 extends over 12 amino acids. The DNA of the CDR3 is TGTGCTAGTGGTTTGGGCCACAATGAGCAGTTCTTC. Translation: CASGLGHNEQFF. The full variable domain, with the rest looked up from reference TRBV12-5 and TRBJ2-1, is DARVTQTPRHKVTEMGQEVTMRCQPILGHNTVFWYRQTMMQGLELLAYFRNRAPLDDSGMPKDRFSAEMPDATLATLKIQPSEPRDSAVYFCASGLGHNEQFFGPGTRLTVL.

The chain joins TRBV5-4 to TRBJ2-5, with D hard to call. The CDR3 contains 12 residues. Germline V gene lookup returns CDR1 SGHNT and CDR2 YYREEE (reference sequence). Trimming stripped 7 bases from V and 0 bases from J, with 7 bases between. This chain's CDR3 is CASESYQETQYF. In nucleotides, the CDR3 is TGTGCCAGCGAATCTTACCAAGAGACCCAGTACTTC.

The chain recombines TRBV7-2 with TRBJ1-3, with no clear D. In germline, CDR1 is SGHTA, CDR2 FQGNSA. The V end was cut by 5 bases, the J end by 5 bases, with 10 bases between. This CDR3 spans 13 amino acids. Here the CDR3 DNA reads TGTGCCAGCAGCGTCCAGGAACGAAACACCATATATTTT. Its protein is CASSVQERNTIYF.

The chain couples TRBV27 to TRBJ2-1; 10 bases fit TRBD2. The CDR3 has 16 residues. The germline gives CDR1 MNHEY, CDR2 SMNVEV (reference sequence). With V trimmed by 4 bases and J by 6 bases, 9 bases remained unmatched. CDR3 protein: CASSSLGVAGGNEQFF. The CDR3 DNA reads as TGTGCCAGCAGTTCCTTGGGGGTAGCGGGAGGCAATGAGCAGTTCTTC.

This clonotype turned up a few times. The rearrangement joins TRBV2 to TRBJ1-1, with D perhaps TRBD1 (5 bases). Per the germline V gene, CDR1 is SNHLY and CDR2 is FYNNEI. V was pared by 2 bases and J by 5 bases, with 15 bases between. CDR3 length: 15 residues. The CDR3 sequence: CASSEKRSGTTEAFF. In DNA, the CDR3 is TGTGCCAGCAGTGAAAAGAGGTCAGGGACGACTGAAGCTTTCTTT.

The V and J genes are TRBV19 and TRBJ2-6; TRBD2 matches 13 bases. The CDR3 runs to 21 residues. Germline loops: CDR1 LNHDA, CDR2 SQIVND (reference sequence). V lost 2 bases and J lost 2; bases outside the gene matches: 12. CDR3: CASSIRPRWTSGSPGANVLTF. As DNA, the CDR3 is TGTGCCAGTAGTATACGCCCTAGGTGGACTAGCGGGAGCCCTGGGGCCAACGTCCTGACTTTC.

The CDR3 is CASSPRREAYEQYF. CDR3 coding DNA: TGTGCCAGCTCACCACGCAGGGAGGCCTACGAGCAGTACTTC. The gene calls are TRBV18 and TRBJ2-7; perhaps TRBD2 as D (6 bases). The CDR3 length is 14 residues. Between the trimmed V and J ends, which lost 1 base and 2 bases, there was a span of 9 bases. Germline V gene sequence: CDR1 KGHSH, CDR2 LQKENI.

This rearrangement joins TRBV7-9 to TRBJ1-5; no clear D. Trimming removed 1 base at V and 3 bases at J, with 10 bases between. Germline lookup yields CDR1 SEHNR and CDR2 FQNEAQ (reference sequence). CDR3 size: 15 residues. CDR3 residues: CASSLGVSDNQPQHF. DNA for the CDR3: TGTGCCAGCAGCTTAGGAGTTTCTGACAATCAGCCCCAGCATTTT. Combining the CDR3 with reference TRBV7-9 and TRBJ1-5 gives the whole variable domain DTGVSQNPRHKITKRGQNVTFRCDPISEHNRLYWYRQTLGQGPEFLTYFQNEAQLEKSRLLSDRFSAERPKGSFSTLEIQRTEQGDSAMYLCASSLGVSDNQPQHFGDGTRLSIL.